This note documents a single T cell receptor (beta chain) sequence. For each CDR3 protein, TCRdb gives one entry from its re-call of the 5' RACE reads, without DNA. Its table lists about 170,000 distinct CDR3 sequences. The source of the sample is a study of monozygotic twins with inflammatory bowel disease. The germline CDR1 and CDR2 sequences are LNHDA and SQIVND (reference sequence). The CDR3 is 16 amino acids. The chain combines TRBV19 with TRBJ1-1; TCRdb proposes TRBD1, but this gene call is untestable without DNA. The sequencing sample was made of blood. The clonotype comes from a human donor with ulcerative colitis or Crohn's disease, or a healthy co-twin of an affected twin (not recorded which). CDR3 in amino acids: CASSSALQGRNTEAFF. Combining the CDR3 with reference TRBV19 and TRBJ1-1 gives the whole variable domain DGGITQSPKYLFRKEGQNVTLSCEQNLNHDAMYWYRQDPGQGLRLIYYSQIVNDFQKGDIAEGYSVSREKKESFPLTVTSAQKNPTAFYLCASSSALQGRNTEAFFGQGTRLTVV.